The 24 T cell receptor beta chains below come from one sample, sequenced in a study of T cells in localized non-small cell lung cancer. The data were produced by immunoSEQ multiplex PCR, yet TCRdb's version contains in-frame clones alone and is incomplete. The sample shows about 39,000 clones, roughly three quarters of them seen only once. The specimen was PBMCs, collected before any cancer treatment. The receptors here all came from a woman between 35 and 75 years old with stage II squamous cell lung carcinoma.

The V gene is TRBV9, the J gene TRBJ2-6; 7 bases align to TRBD1. This CDR3 has 15 amino acids. Germline-derived CDR1 and CDR2 are SGDLS and YYNGEE. Losses at the gene ends were 1 base for V and 2 bases for J; bases not matched to a gene: 0. The CDR3 bases are TGTGCCAGCAGCGTACAGGGGGCTGGGGCCAACGTCCTGACTTTC. This gives the protein CASSVQGAGANVLTF.

CDR3: CASSLAGGQWTGTNTEAFF. CDR3 in DNA: TGCGCCAGCAGCTTGGCAGGAGGCCAATGGACAGGAACCAACACTGAAGCTTTCTTT. This chain connects TRBV5-1 to TRBJ1-1, with 7 bases matching TRBD1. The CDR3 length is 19 residues. V lost 0 bases, J lost 2 bases, and 16 bases stayed unmatched. Germline V gene sequence: CDR1 SGHRS, CDR2 YFSETQ.

The chain couples TRBV19 to TRBJ1-5; TRBD1 matches at 9 bases. The junction had 10 bases not matched to a gene; V was cut back by 5 bases and J by 5 bases. CDR3 size: 16 residues. The V gene's germline CDR1 is LNHDA and CDR2 SQIVND (reference sequence). The CDR3 reads CASSAGRQGVDQPQHF. The CDR3 nucleotides are TGTGCCAGTAGTGCGGGTCGACAGGGGGTAGATCAGCCCCAGCATTTT.

As concerns this clone: Other nucleotide sequences from this sample produce the same CDR3. The CDR3 coding sequence is TGTGCCAGTAGACGGGACAGTCGATCCTACGAGCAGTACTTC. Protein sequence: CASRRDSRSYEQYF. The rearrangement uses TRBV19 and TRBJ2-7; 7 bases map to TRBD1. This CDR3 has 14 amino acids. The V gene end was trimmed by 6 bases and the J gene end by 1 base; junction bases not matched to a gene: 6. CDR1 is LNHDA, CDR2 SQIVND, per germline (reference sequence).

The CDR3 sequence: CASSLRGPALKAFF. The CDR3 nucleotides are TGTGCCAGCAGCTTGCGGGGGCCGGCCTTAAAAGCTTTCTTT. The V gene is TRBV5-6, the J gene TRBJ1-1; TRBD1 is a possible D gene (6 bases). This CDR3 has 14 residues. Per germline, CDR1 SGHDT and CDR2 YYEEEE. Trimming removed 1 base at V and 9 bases at J, with 16 bases between.

The chain joins TRBV27 to TRBJ1-5; D gene uncertain. Germline CDR1 is MNHEY and CDR2 is SMNVEV (reference sequence). There are 15 residues in the CDR3. The germline V and J ends were trimmed by 0 bases and 0 bases, with 6 bases remaining between them. CDR3 DNA sequence: TGTGCCAGCAGTTTATCGGCCGGTAGCAATCAGCCCCAGCATTTT. Protein sequence: CASSLSAGSNQPQHF.

The rearrangement joins TRBV6-6 to TRBJ2-1; no reliable D call. V was cut by 7 bases and J by 8 bases, with 12 bases left in between. CDR1 is MNHNY, CDR2 SVGAGI, per germline (reference sequence). The CDR3 spans 12 residues. CDR3 DNA sequence: TGTGCCAGCAAGGTTCTCGCCGATGAGCAGTTCTTC. Residues: CASKVLADEQFF.

The V and J genes are TRBV4-1 and TRBJ2-3; 8 bases align to TRBD1. CDR3 length: 15 residues. CDR1 MGHRA and CDR2 YSYEKL come from the germline V gene. V was pared by 3 bases and J by 6 bases, with 8 bases of the junction left unmatched. For the CDR3, the DNA is TGCGCCAGCAGCCAGGGGACAGGTCCTCGGGATACGCAGTATTTT. It translates to CASSQGTGPRDTQYF.

The chain joins TRBV5-6 to TRBJ1-2; 10 nucleotides agree with TRBD1. Germline assignment: CDR1 SGHDT and CDR2 YYEEEE. J was trimmed by 4 bases and V by 2 bases; bases with no gene match: 5. CDR3 length: 15 amino acids. The CDR3 nucleotides are TGTGCCAGCAGCTTAGAAAGGACAGGGGGCTATGGCTACACCTTC. This translates into CASSLERTGGYGYTF.

The chain employs TRBV7-8 and TRBJ2-5; 7 bases fit TRBD1. V lost 2 bases to trimming and J lost 2 bases; unmatched junction nucleotides: 5. CDR1 SGHVS and CDR2 FQNEAQ come from the germline V gene. This CDR3 region has 15 residues. The CDR3 is CASSLLGTAQETQYF. The CDR3 bases are TGTGCCAGCAGCTTACTCGGGACAGCTCAAGAGACCCAGTACTTC. The variable domain in full, with the rest retrieved from reference TRBV7-8 and TRBJ2-5, is GAGVSQSPRYKVAKRGQDVALRCDPISGHVSLFWYQQALGQGPEFLTYFQNEAQLDKSGLPSDRFFAERPEGSVSTLKIQRTQQEDSAVYLCASSLLGTAQETQYFGPGTRLLVL.

V and J are TRBV28 and TRBJ2-6; no reliable D call. The ends were cut back, 6 bases at V and 4 bases at J, with 13 bases in the middle. Germline lookup yields CDR1 MDHEN and CDR2 SYDVKM. The CDR3 runs to 15 residues. CDR3 in amino acids: CASRRTDLGANVLTF. The CDR3 DNA follows: TGTGCCAGCAGGAGGACGGACCTCGGGGCCAACGTCCTGACTTTC.

The genes are TRBV6-6 and TRBJ2-1; TRBD1 aligns across 9 bases. The CDR3 contains 15 residues. The V and J ends lost 1 base and 7 bases, in that order; junction bases with no gene match: 5. Germline lookup yields CDR1 MNHNY and CDR2 SVGAGI (reference sequence). In DNA, the CDR3 is TGTGCCAGCAGTTACTTATCCGGGACAGGGAATGAGCAGTTCTTC. It encodes CASSYLSGTGNEQFF.

The V gene is TRBV6-1, the J gene TRBJ1-2; D is unresolved. Germline V CDR1 and CDR2: MNHNS, SASEGT. V was trimmed by 4 bases and J by 6 bases, leaving 9 bases between them. The CDR3 runs 12 residues. The CDR3 nucleotides are TGTGCCAGCAGTGTCGCCTCTAATGGCTACACCTTC. Protein sequence: CASSVASNGYTF.

The V and J genes are TRBV2 and TRBJ2-2, with 7 bases aligning to TRBD1. CDR3 size: 15 residues. Germline-derived CDR1 and CDR2 are SNHLY and FYNNEI. Trimming at V came to 4 bases and at J to 4 bases, leaving 6 bases not matched to a gene. The CDR3 spells CASSAQGDVTGELFF. The CDR3 coding sequence is TGTGCCAGCAGTGCTCAGGGGGACGTCACCGGGGAGCTGTTTTTT.

The chain has TRBV2 and TRBJ1-1; TRBD1 aligns across 9 bases. Losses at the gene ends were 8 bases for V and 1 base for J; bases not matched to a gene: 2. This CDR3 is 13 amino acids long. Germline assignment: CDR1 SNHLY and CDR2 FYNNEI. The CDR3 sequence is CASGGQGNTEAFF. The CDR3 DNA is TGTGCCAGCGGGGGACAGGGGAACACTGAAGCTTTCTTT.

Only a few counts were recorded for this clone. The chain links TRBV28 to TRBJ2-1; D perhaps matches TRBD2 (5 bases). The V and J ends lost 1 base and 0 bases respectively, with 16 bases between them. The CDR3 is made up of 18 amino acids. Germline assignment: CDR1 MDHEN and CDR2 SYDVKM. The CDR3 coding sequence is TGTGCCAGCAGTTTATCGGTAGGACTCGGTAGCTCCTACAATGAGCAGTTCTTC. Translating it yields CASSLSVGLGSSYNEQFF.

V gene TRBV7-8 combines with J gene TRBJ2-1; D not certain. Per the germline V gene, CDR1 is SGHVS and CDR2 is FQNEAQ. CDR3 length equals 14 residues. V was cut by 5 bases and J by 0 bases, with 8 bases left in between. CDR3 nucleotide sequence: TGTGCCAGCAGCCCCCATCGCTCCTACAATGAGCAGTTCTTC. Amino acid sequence: CASSPHRSYNEQFF.

The table lists this clone with a count of one. This sequence joins TRBV28 and TRBJ2-1, with 9 bases aligning to TRBD2. CDR1 and CDR2 (germline): MDHEN, SYDVKM. V shed 1 base and J 4 bases; nucleotides not matched to a gene: 5. CDR3 length equals 16 residues. CDR3 sequence (DNA): TGTGCCAGCAGTTTATTAGCGGGAGCATCATACAATGAGCAGTTCTTC. Protein: CASSLLAGASYNEQFF.

The chain combines TRBV27 with TRBJ2-6, with unresolved D. V was cut by 6 bases and J by 3 bases, with 6 bases left in between. The CDR3 covers 13 residues. Germline CDR1 MNHEY, CDR2 SMNVEV (reference sequence). The CDR3 coding sequence is TGTGCCAGCAGGTTTGGTGGGGCCAACGTCCTGACTTTC. Protein: CASRFGGANVLTF.

J is TRBJ2-7 and V is TRBV7-9; D possibly corresponds to TRBD2 (6 bases). CDR3 length: 13 residues. The germline CDR1 and CDR2 sequences are SEHNR and FQNEAQ (reference sequence). V dropped 6 bases and J dropped 2 bases, with 11 bases sitting between them. CDR3 nucleotides: TGTGCCAGCAGTGATGGGACTGCCTACGAGCAGTACTTC. Its translation: CASSDGTAYEQYF.

The chain combines TRBV7-2 with TRBJ1-2; unclear D gene. Trimming removed 5 bases from V and 3 bases from J, with 10 bases in between. This CDR3 spans 13 amino acids. Germline CDR1 and CDR2: SGHTA and FQGNSA. CDR3 loop: CASSADGYYGYTF. The DNA of the CDR3 is TGTGCCAGCAGCGCAGACGGATACTATGGCTACACCTTC.

V gene TRBV30 combines with J gene TRBJ1-3; D gene unclear. Germline loops: CDR1 GTSNPN, CDR2 SVGIG (reference sequence). The CDR3 contains 11 residues. Trimming cost V 4 bases and J 3 bases, with 4 bases left between them. The chain's CDR3 is CAWTLGNTIYF. CDR3 nucleotide sequence: TGTGCCTGGACGCTTGGAAACACCATATATTTT.

The CDR3 is CASSLAGEAGELFF. The CDR3 DNA follows: TGTGCCAGTAGTCTAGCGGGAGAGGCCGGGGAGCTGTTTTTT. The chain joins TRBV19 to TRBJ2-2, with TRBD2 matching 10 bases. This CDR3 has 14 residues. Per germline, CDR1 LNHDA and CDR2 SQIVND (reference sequence). V shed 5 bases, J shed 6 bases, and the junction held 3 bases outside the gene matches.

The J gene is TRBJ2-4, the V gene TRBV7-9, with D possibly matching TRBD1 (5 bases). Trimming took off 2 bases at V and 9 bases at J, with 8 bases between the two ends. CDR3 size: 12 residues. From germline, CDR1 is SEHNR and CDR2 FQNEAQ (reference sequence). The CDR3 protein is CASSLPGFIQYF. The CDR3 DNA is TGTGCCAGCAGCTTACCAGGGTTCATTCAGTACTTC.